This T cell receptor beta chain derives from a study of T-cell memory formation after mild COVID-19 (dated by TCRdb to the early 2020s). In the study overall: TCR sequence clusters from the two donors were found to be largely donor specific. In two donors, T-cell clones that expanded and contracted after mild COVID-19 were followed by sequencing TCRalpha and TCRbeta repertoires longitudinally. The cohort comprised two young, previously healthy adult volunteers, one female and one male.

CDR3 length: 15 amino acids, cysteine to phenylalanine. Only the CDR3 DNA stays, 45 bases, in frame from base 1. For CDR1 and CDR2, the germline V gene lists SGHRS and YFSETQ. Compared with germline, V lacks 0 bases and J lacks 1 base; bases without a gene match: 1. PBMCs were isolated by Ficoll-Paque density gradient centrifugation. TCRdb records Illumina NovaSeq 6000 as the sequencer. TCRalpha and TCRbeta cDNA libraries were built by 5'RACE with constant-segment primers, adding sample barcodes and unique molecular identifiers. Trizol reagent was used to extract RNA from every sample. The libraries were amplified in two PCR steps, and the second step added a second sample barcode and Illumina TruSeq adapters. Libraries were sequenced on an Illumina NovaSeq with 2 x 150 bp paired-end reads. Per the authors' processing: Demultiplexing of reads and collapsing into UMI-guided consensus sequences were performed with migec v1.2.7. Using mixcr v2.1.11, UMI consensuses were aligned to TRA and TRB V and J templates and then assembled into clonotypes. A clonotype was counted as expanded or contracted only if both edgeR and NoisET called the change significant, with noise models trained on biological replicates. For edgeR calls, a false discovery rate-adjusted p below 0.01 and a log2 fold-change threshold of 1 were applied. As an exploratory analysis of dynamics, max-normalized trajectories of the 1000 most abundant clonotypes were examined by PCA with hierarchical clustering. Separately sequenced CD4+ and CD8+ repertoires were used to assign a CD4 or CD8 phenotype to each responding clone. TCRdb reran the public reads through fastp at Q25 and MiXCR, keeping productive beta chains. Each entry merges the rows of one CDR3 protein and shows their most common DNA and genes. The V and J calls here are based on TCRdb, not the publication. This sample is represented by approximately 150,000 distinct CDR3 sequences; about 15% of them were singletons. The ten most abundant clones make up 11% to 15% of the sample.

This clonotype was picked up a small number of times. It has no known antigen specificity. No per-base quality is available; no much larger clone lies one base away. Paper-wide results and their limitations: Only two mild cases were covered in the study, and larger cohorts including severe cases with pre-infection samples were considered necessary. Clones contracting from day 15 to 85 had balanced CD4/CD8 phenotypes, while a second wave expanding from day 15 to 37 was biased towards CD4+. Whether the second-wave clones peaking on day 37 were SARS-CoV-2 specific was not confirmed. Some responding clones were detected in pre-infection memory, suggesting pre-existing cross-reactive memory T cells joined the SARS-CoV-2 response. Contracting CD4+ clones turned up mainly in the CM and EM memory subsets, whereas EMRA was where CD8+ clones were enriched.

The V and J segments used are TRBV5-1 and TRBJ1-1; TRBD1 lines up with 9 middle nucleotides. The receptor's source is an adult woman who had mild COVID-19 (a few samples of this study predate the infection). The sample titles of this study are shuffled in the database, so cell type and time point are left out; the donor was told from shared clones. The sample taken for sequencing was PBMCs or a T cell subset sorted from them (not recorded which). CDR3 region: CASSLEGQGNTEAFF. The DNA is TGCGCCAGCAGCTTGGAGGGACAGGGGAACACTGAAGCTTTCTTT.